One and the same sample provided the 13 T cell receptor beta chains below, sequenced in a study of beta chain features in type 1 diabetes. Whole-study findings and limits: In all four CD4+ subsets, TCRB CDR3 length was significantly, moderately reduced in type 1 diabetes.

Their target antigens are unknown. The study reverse transcribed the entire isolated RNA, so it sequenced expressed TCRB transcripts. Assay used: immunoSEQ multiplex PCR; TCRdb lists only in-frame clones, some missing. This sample carries approximately 260,000 clones, about a fifth of them seen once, and the ten largest clones take about 0.027%. The sequenced material came from naive CD4+ T cells from blood. Source of these receptors: a woman between 40 and 55 years old with type 1 diabetes.

The V and J genes are TRBV5-1 and TRBJ2-2, with a tentative D call TRBD1 (6 bases). The CDR3 consists of 15 residues. CDR1 and CDR2 (germline): SGHRS, YFSETQ. Trimming shortened V by 3 bases and J by 3 bases, and 12 bases separated the two germline ends. The CDR3 bases are TGCGCCAGCAGCTACCTACAGGGTGACACCGGGGAGCTGTTTTTT. Its protein product is CASSYLQGDTGELFF.

The chain carries TRBV7-9 and TRBJ2-4; 7 positions agree with TRBD1. The CDR3 has 19 residues. Germline CDR1 SEHNR, CDR2 FQNEAQ (reference sequence). V was pared by 2 bases and J by 4 bases, with 17 bases of the junction left unmatched. The DNA for the CDR3 is TGTGCCAGCAGCTTAAACTACAGGGGTCCTACTACGGATAAAAACATTCAGTACTTC. It yields the protein CASSLNYRGPTTDKNIQYF.

The chain recombines TRBV5-1 with TRBJ1-4; 10 bases match TRBD1. Unmatched junction bases numbered 1, after V lost 3 bases and J lost 5 bases. The CDR3 is 14 amino acids. The germline V gene encodes CDR1 SGHRS and CDR2 YFSETQ. The CDR3 protein is CASSSGQGNEKLFF. The CDR3, as DNA: TGCGCCAGCAGCTCGGGACAGGGGAATGAAAAACTGTTTTTT. Variable domain in full (rest from reference TRBV5-1 and TRBJ1-4): KAGVTQTPRYLIKTRGQQVTLSCSPISGHRSVSWYQQTPGQGLQFLFEYFSETQRNKGNFPGRFSGRQFSNSRSEMNVSTLELGDSALYLCASSSGQGNEKLFFGSGTQLSVL.

CDR3 loop: CASRGETGYTF. CDR3 nucleotides: TGTGCCAGCAGGGGAGAAACGGGCTACACCTTC. V is TRBV6-6 and J is TRBJ1-2; no firm D call. Germline V CDR1 and CDR2: MNHNY, SVGAGI (reference sequence). V was clipped by 6 bases and J by 8 bases, with 10 bases between them. This CDR3 has 11 residues.

The chain carries TRBV25-1 and TRBJ2-5, with TRBD2 matching over 11 bases. The V segment lost 3 bases and the J segment 5 bases; nucleotides outside the gene matches: 5. Germline V lookup: CDR1 MGHDK, CDR2 SYGVNS. The CDR3 consists of 15 residues. The CDR3 nucleotides read TGTGCCAGCAGTGATAGCGGGGGGGGTTGGGAGACCCAGTACTTC. Translation: CASSDSGGGWETQYF.

This clone was found a few times. This chain uses TRBV29-1 with TRBJ2-1, with 11 bases identical to TRBD2. V gave up 6 bases and J gave up 7 bases; unmatched junction bases: 8. The CDR3 consists of 14 residues. Germline lookup yields CDR1 SQVTM and CDR2 ANQGSEA. Here the CDR3 reads CSVHFSGRGNEQFF. The DNA for the CDR3 is TGCAGCGTCCACTTTAGCGGGAGGGGGAATGAGCAGTTCTTC.

This clone was found a few times. V is TRBV11-2 and J is TRBJ2-6; D remains unclear. The CDR3 length is 14 residues. Germline V gene lookup returns CDR1 SGHAT and CDR2 FQNNGV. With 8 bases removed from V and 0 bases from J, the gap between germline ends came to 8 bases. The CDR3 loop is CASPWSSGANVLTF. The CDR3 nucleotides are TGTGCCAGCCCCTGGAGCTCTGGGGCCAACGTCCTGACTTTC.

This clone has just a few counts. The chain joins TRBV4-1 to TRBJ2-7; 7 bases line up with TRBD1. This CDR3 region has 15 residues. V shed 2 bases and J 2 bases; nucleotides not matched to a gene: 6. The germline V gene encodes CDR1 MGHRA and CDR2 YSYEKL. CDR3 in DNA: TGCGCCAGCAGCCAAAGAGAGAGGGGGCCCTACGAGCAGTACTTC. Residues: CASSQRERGPYEQYF.

The CDR3 is CASSWGDRDDQPQHF. CDR3 sequence (DNA): TGCGCCAGCAGCTGGGGGGACAGGGATGATCAGCCCCAGCATTTT. The V gene is TRBV5-1, the J gene TRBJ1-5; 9 bases map to TRBD1. The CDR3 sequence is 15 residues long. Germline V CDR1 and CDR2: SGHRS, YFSETQ. V trimming: 3 bases; J trimming: 5 bases; junction bases outside the gene matches: 6.

This clone was recorded a few times. This chain links TRBV29-1 with TRBJ2-5; 7 positions match TRBD2. Germline V gene sequence: CDR1 SQVTM, CDR2 ANQGSEA. The CDR3 length is 12 residues. The CDR3 here is CRASRGEETQYF. The DNA of the CDR3 is TGCAGGGCTAGCCGGGGGGAAGAGACCCAGTACTTC.

In its sample, this clone was seen a few times. This chain connects TRBV4-3 to TRBJ2-7; 7 nucleotides agree with TRBD1. V trimming: 0 bases; J trimming: 3 bases; junction bases outside the gene matches: 5. Per the germline V gene, CDR1 is LGHNA and CDR2 is YSLEER. CDR3 length: 15 amino acids. CDR3 in amino acids: CASSQERTGYYEQYF. The CDR3 region has the DNA TGCGCCAGCAGCCAAGAGAGGACAGGCTACTACGAGCAGTACTTC.

This clone was counted between two and nine times. V usage is TRBV5-1 and J usage is TRBJ1-2, with D possibly being TRBD1 (5 bases). CDR1 SGHRS and CDR2 YFSETQ come from the germline V gene. Trimming left V 4 bases short and J 2 bases short, with 12 bases between. CDR3 length: 14 amino acids. CDR3 region: CASSPAGRNYGYTF. CDR3 coding DNA: TGCGCCAGCAGCCCGGCGGGACGGAACTATGGCTACACCTTC.

V usage is TRBV29-1 and J usage is TRBJ2-2; no clear D. The V end was cut by 0 bases, the J end by 0 bases, with 11 bases between. CDR3 size: 16 residues. Germline V gene data show CDR1 as SQVTM and CDR2 as ANQGSEA. The CDR3 sequence is CSVEDLAEPNTGELFF. The CDR3 DNA follows: TGCAGCGTTGAAGATCTCGCGGAGCCGAACACCGGGGAGCTGTTTTTT.